These 12 T cell receptor beta chains were sequenced from one sample in a study of cytomegalovirus exposure and HLA in healthy donors (dated by TCRdb to between 2016 and 2019). To prepare the library, the immunoSEQ multiplex PCR assay was applied. For the multiplex PCR, a mixture combining 60 forward primers for TCR Vbeta segments and 13 reverse primers for TCR Jbeta segments was used. Entries here come from immuneACCESS through TCRdb and include only in-frame sequences with V and J called. Some clones fail to appear in such tables; in the studies checked, an unresolved V gene covers under half of the shortfall, and the cause of the remainder is unknown. The table for this sample lists about 100,000 clones; 75% of them were counted only once. 4% to 5.5% of the sample comes from the top ten. The specimen was PBMCs. These receptors all stem from a woman between 18 and 29 years old in good health and CMV-seropositive.

This chain joins TRBV7-3 and TRBJ2-1; D is perhaps TRBD2 (7 bases). Looked up from germline, CDR1 is SGHTA and CDR2 is FQGTGA. Between the trimmed V and J ends, which lost 4 bases and 6 bases, there was a span of 13 bases. CDR3 length: 14 residues. The CDR3 protein is CASSSSGDTNEQFF. The DNA of the CDR3 is TGTGCCAGCAGCTCCAGCGGGGACACCAATGAGCAGTTCTTC.

J is TRBJ1-2 and V is TRBV29-1; D uncertain. Germline assignment: CDR1 SQVTM and CDR2 ANQGSEA. Trimming took 8 bases from V and 5 from J, leaving 15 bases between them. The CDR3 is 12 residues long. The CDR3 coding sequence is TGCAGCTTCCTGTGGTCCGGGTATGGCTACACCTTC. Translated: CSFLWSGYGYTF.

The chain recombines TRBV7-6 with TRBJ2-1; the match to TRBD2 covers 12 bases. CDR3 length: 20 residues. Germline V gene data show CDR1 as SGHVS and CDR2 as FNYEAQ. The J segment lost 0 bases and the V segment lost 4 bases, leaving 13 bases of the junction unmatched. Here the CDR3 DNA reads TGTGCCAGCAGCTACGGGCTAGCGGGAGGGTTTCAAAGCTCCTACAATGAGCAGTTCTTC. Protein: CASSYGLAGGFQSSYNEQFF. The full variable domain, with the rest looked up from reference TRBV7-6 and TRBJ2-1, is GAGVSQSPRYKVTKRGQDVALRCDPISGHVSLYWYRQALGQGPEFLTYFNYEAQQDKSGLPNDRFSAERPEGSISTLTIQRTEQRDSAMYRCASSYGLAGGFQSSYNEQFFGPGTRLTVL.

This chain connects TRBV7-6 to TRBJ2-7, with D maybe TRBD2 (5 bases). V was cut by 4 bases and J by 2 bases, with 9 bases left in between. Germline loops: CDR1 SGHVS, CDR2 FNYEAQ. The CDR3 spans 13 residues. Here the CDR3 DNA reads TGTGCCAGCAGCTATTGGGAGACCTACGAGCAGTACTTC. It yields the protein CASSYWETYEQYF. Complete variable domain (other parts from reference TRBV7-6 and TRBJ2-7): GAGVSQSPRYKVTKRGQDVALRCDPISGHVSLYWYRQALGQGPEFLTYFNYEAQQDKSGLPNDRFSAERPEGSISTLTIQRTEQRDSAMYRCASSYWETYEQYFGPGTRLTVT.

The chain is built from TRBV9 and TRBJ2-3; perhaps TRBD2 as D (5 bases). The ends were cut back, 4 bases at V and 1 base at J, with 10 bases in the middle. This CDR3 has 14 amino acids. Germline V gives CDR1 SGDLS, CDR2 YYNGEE. The CDR3 nucleotides read TGTGCCAGCAGCCCGCGGGTCGGCACAGATACGCAGTATTTT. This encodes CASSPRVGTDTQYF.

The V and J genes are TRBV5-6 and TRBJ2-7, with TRBD1 matching over 9 bases. The V segment lost 4 bases and the J segment 6 bases; nucleotides outside the gene matches: 11. CDR1 is SGHDT, CDR2 YYEEEE, per germline. This CDR3 contains 15 residues. The CDR3 coding sequence is TGTGCCAGCAGCGGAACCGGGACAGGGTTTTCCGAGCAGTACTTC. Translation: CASSGTGTGFSEQYF.

The chain links TRBV10-3 to TRBJ2-3, with TRBD2 identical over 9 bases. The CDR3 consists of 13 residues. Losses at the gene ends were 8 bases for V and 5 bases for J; bases not matched to a gene: 5. Germline V gene data show CDR1 as ENHRY and CDR2 as SYGVKD. The CDR3 bases are TGTGCCATCGGGCGGGAGGGGATAGATACGCAGTATTTT. The encoded protein is CAIGREGIDTQYF.

The chain links TRBV28 to TRBJ1-1, with D maybe TRBD1 (6 bases). CDR1 is MDHEN and CDR2 is SYDVKM in the germline V gene. The germline V and J ends were trimmed by 6 bases and 3 bases, with 17 bases remaining between them. CDR3 length: 15 amino acids. The CDR3 is CASSSSPQGYTEAFF. The CDR3 DNA reads as TGTGCCAGCAGCTCGTCCCCCCAGGGGTACACTGAAGCTTTCTTT.

The CDR3 nucleotides read TGTGCCAGCAGTTTACGACTAGCGGGCACCGGGGAGCTGTTTTTT. Translated, it gives CASSLRLAGTGELFF. The V and J genes are TRBV28 and TRBJ2-2, with 10 bases identical to TRBD2. The V gene end was trimmed by 2 bases and the J gene end by 4 bases; junction bases not matched to a gene: 1. Germline CDR1 reads MDHEN; CDR2 reads SYDVKM. The CDR3 has 15 amino acids. Supplemented by reference TRBV28 and TRBJ2-2, the full variable domain reads DVKVTQSSRYLVKRTGEKVFLECVQDMDHENMFWYRQDPGLGLRLIYFSYDVKMKEKGDIPEGYSVSREKKERFSLILESASTNQTSMYLCASSLRLAGTGELFFGEGSRLTVL.

V and J are TRBV28 and TRBJ1-5; weak D call: TRBD1 (6 bases). The V gene's germline CDR1 is MDHEN and CDR2 SYDVKM. The CDR3 covers 15 residues. V lost 8 bases, J lost 5 bases, and 19 bases lay in between. CDR3 in DNA: TGTGCCAGCGGGGGGGGCCGACAGGATTATCAGCCCCAGCATTTT. Translated, it gives CASGGGRQDYQPQHF.

This clone was recorded only once. The genes are TRBV5-1 and TRBJ2-1; TRBD2 aligns across 9 bases. The CDR3 runs 12 residues. J lost 11 bases, V lost 4 bases, and 4 bases had no gene match. Germline V lookup: CDR1 SGHRS, CDR2 YFSETQ. In nucleotides, the CDR3 is TGCGCCAGCAGCCAAACTAGCGGGCAGCAGTTCTTC. Amino acid sequence: CASSQTSGQQFF. Supplemented by reference TRBV5-1 and TRBJ2-1, the full variable domain reads KAGVTQTPRYLIKTRGQQVTLSCSPISGHRSVSWYQQTPGQGLQFLFEYFSETQRNKGNFPGRFSGRQFSNSRSEMNVSTLELGDSALYLCASSQTSGQQFFGPGTRLTVL.

This clone was seen a handful of times. The CDR3 is CASSSVPSGGVSEQFF. CDR3 coding DNA: TGTGCCAGCAGCTCAGTCCCCAGCGGGGGGGTAAGTGAGCAGTTCTTC. The chain carries TRBV4-2 and TRBJ2-1, with 10 bases identical to TRBD2. Trimming at V came to 5 bases and at J to 9 bases, leaving 13 bases not matched to a gene. CDR1 LGHNA and CDR2 YNFKEQ come from the germline V gene. The CDR3 is made up of 16 amino acids.